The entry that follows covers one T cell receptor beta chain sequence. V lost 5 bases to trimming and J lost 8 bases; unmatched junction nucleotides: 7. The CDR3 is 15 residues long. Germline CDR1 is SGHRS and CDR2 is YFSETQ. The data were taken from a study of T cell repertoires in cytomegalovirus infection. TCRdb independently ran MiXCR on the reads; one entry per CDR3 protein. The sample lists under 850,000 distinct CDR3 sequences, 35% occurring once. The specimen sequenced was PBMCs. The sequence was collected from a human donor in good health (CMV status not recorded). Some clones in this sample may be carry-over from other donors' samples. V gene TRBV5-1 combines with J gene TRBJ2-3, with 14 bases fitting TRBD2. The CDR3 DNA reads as TGCGCCAGCAGACCCGGACTAGCGGGGGGAGGTACGCAGTATTTT. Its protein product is CASRPGLAGGGTQYF.